These 9 T cell receptor beta chains originate from one sample sequenced in a study of T cells in Graves' hyperthyroidism and ophthalmopathy. Researchers amplified the TCR beta CDR3 regions from RNA transcripts. TCR CDR3 regions were first amplified by RT-PCR with HTBI primers. TCRdb itself ran the multiplex PCR reads through MiXCR, one entry per CDR3 protein. The sample includes roughly 500,000 distinct CDR3 sequences, roughly 13% of them seen just once. Source material: blood. The receptors stem from a woman aged 25 to 39 with Graves' hyperthyroidism that later progressed to Graves' ophthalmopathy.

This clonotype was counted at least ten times. This chain links TRBV27 with TRBJ1-1; 7 bases agree with TRBD1. Germline V gene data show CDR1 as MNHEY and CDR2 as SMNVEV (reference sequence). The ends lost 7 bases at V and 8 bases at J; junction bases unmatched: 13. CDR3 length: 14 residues. The CDR3 loop reads CASTLIGGASEAFF. The CDR3 nucleotides read TGTGCCAGCACCCTGATAGGGGGCGCTTCCGAAGCTTTCTTT.

This clonotype was seen more than once but under ten times. The rearrangement links TRBV5-4 to TRBJ1-4; 7 nucleotides align to TRBD1. Germline V lookup: CDR1 SGHNT, CDR2 YYREEE (reference sequence). The trim removed 4 bases at V and 10 bases at J, leaving 13 bases unmatched. CDR3 length: 15 amino acids. The CDR3 nucleotides read TGTGCCAGCAGCCCAGCCGACAGGGTCGGTTCAAAACTGTTTTTT. Translation gives CASSPADRVGSKLFF.

The V call is TRBV20-1, the J call TRBJ2-2, with 8 bases fitting TRBD2. Germline CDR1 reads DFQATT; CDR2 reads SNEGSKA (reference sequence). Trimming at V came to 3 bases and at J to 6 bases, leaving 3 bases not matched to a gene. CDR3 length: 13 amino acids. DNA of the CDR3: TGCAGTGCTAGGAGCGGGAGCGCCGGGGAGCTGTTTTTT. It is translated as CSARSGSAGELFF.

The chain has TRBV24-1 and TRBJ2-1; the match to TRBD1 covers 10 bases. After removal of 3 bases from V and 2 bases from J, the junction contained 3 bases not matched to a gene. The germline V gene has CDR1 KGHDR and CDR2 SFDVKD. The CDR3 has 16 residues. Written as DNA, the CDR3 is TGTGCCACCAGTGATGGACAGGGGGGCGCCTACAATGAGCAGTTCTTC. It translates to CATSDGQGGAYNEQFF.

This clonotype was observed at least ten times. This chain connects TRBV19 to TRBJ2-3; 10 bases fit TRBD1. The CDR3 consists of 15 residues. The V gene end was trimmed by 5 bases and the J gene end by 3 bases; junction bases not matched to a gene: 5. Germline CDR1 is LNHDA and CDR2 is SQIVND (reference sequence). The CDR3 reads CASSPDRGETDTQYF. CDR3 DNA sequence: TGTGCCAGTAGTCCGGACAGGGGGGAGACAGATACGCAGTATTTT.

This clonotype was observed many times. This chain connects TRBV7-2 to TRBJ2-3; tentative D call: TRBD1 (9 bases). Trimming took off 2 bases at V and 4 bases at J, with 19 bases between the two ends. CDR3 length: 17 residues. In germline, CDR1 is SGHTA, CDR2 FQGNSA. The CDR3 DNA follows: TGTGCCAGCAGCTTAAGCGGGGGACAGGGATATTCAGATACGCAGTATTTT. Protein: CASSLSGGQGYSDTQYF.

Only a few counts were recorded for this clonotype. This chain links TRBV27 with TRBJ2-4, with D tentatively TRBD2 (6 bases). The CDR3 sequence is 14 residues long. Germline lookup yields CDR1 MNHEY and CDR2 SMNVEV (reference sequence). V lost 0 bases to trimming and J lost 7 bases, with 10 bases between them. The CDR3 protein is CASSLSGGRNIQYF. CDR3 nucleotides: TGTGCCAGCAGTTTATCGGGGGGTAGGAACATTCAGTACTTC.

This clonotype has at least ten counts. This chain connects TRBV12-3 or TRBV12-4 to TRBJ2-7; D gene uncertain. The ends were cut back, 5 bases at V and 0 bases at J, with 8 bases in the middle. The CDR3 consists of 13 residues. CDR3 DNA sequence: TGTGCCAGCAGTAGTGACCACTCCTACGAGCAGTACTTC. Translating gives CASSSDHSYEQYF.

A note on this clonotype: A much larger clone differs by one base, so this may be a read error. This CDR3 fails to terminate in the conserved phenylalanine or tryptophan, so it likely reflects a read error. The V call is TRBV29-1, the J call TRBJ2-1; 14 nucleotides agree with TRBD2. The CDR3 is 14 amino acids. Per the germline V gene, CDR1 is SQVTM and CDR2 is ANQGSEA. The J segment lost 8 bases and the V segment lost 7 bases, leaving 7 bases of the junction unmatched. The chain's CDR3 is CSGRLAGGWDEQFL. The CDR3 DNA follows: TGCAGCGGGCGACTAGCGGGAGGGTGGGATGAGCAGTTCCTC.